This T cell receptor beta chain was identified in a study of blood T cells in healthy people across ages (dated by TCRdb to the mid-2010s). For the study in its entirety: In model experiments, template switching captured roughly one uniquely barcoded TCR beta cDNA molecule for every two T cells. The study measured age-related changes in TCR beta repertoire diversity using deep sequencing normalized with unique cDNA molecular identifiers. The donors were split into four age groups: young (average about 16 years), middle-aged (39), aged (roughly 60) and long-lived (under 85). To avoid experimental bias, donors of different ages were randomly spread across the sequencing lanes. For two donors (one aged 18 to 30 and one aged 80 or older), the study analyzed two additional independent replicas of 1 million unique cDNA reads from the same blood draw. Study-wide conclusions, independent of this receptor: The CMV infection status of donors was not known, potentially confounding age-related changes in expanded clonotypes. Compared with the aged group, the long-lived group had more naive CD4+ T cells, fewer expanded clones and increased TCR diversity, a pattern suggesting age selection. Because profiling used bulk unsorted PBMCs, naive and antigen-experienced compartments could not be compared conclusively. Estimates of total diversity based on one million sequenced T cells were regarded as lower bounds and as underestimates. Observed TCR beta diversity per million T cells fell roughly linearly with age, and a significant reduction was already apparent by age roughly 40. There was a strong correlation between observed TCR beta diversity and the percentage of naive T cells measured by flow cytometry.

On this clonotype itself: What antigen it recognizes has not been identified. Base-call qualities are not available, and no considerably larger clone is one nucleotide away.

Including cysteine and phenylalanine, the CDR3 has 11 amino acids. The sequence is cut down to CDR3 DNA, 33 bases in frame from base 1. Reading the germline V gene (reference sequence) gives CDR1 MNHNY and CDR2 SVGAGI. The V end loses 5 bases and the J end loses 6 bases, and a stretch of 7 bases separates them. Libraries came from 5' RACE. Reads for this sample came from an Illumina HiSeq 2500. A second PCR of roughly 7 to 12 cycles was run with a J-beta primer mix and a sample-barcoded 5' primer. A unique molecular identifier was introduced onto each TCR beta cDNA molecule by a template-switch 5' adaptor carrying 12 random nucleotides. Each sample yielded at least 3 million CDR3-containing paired-end reads. All of the RNA was converted into first-strand cDNA using the Mint cDNA synthesis kit, with a TRBC-specific oligonucleotide serving as the primer. Following uracil-DNA glycosylase treatment, all cDNA underwent a first 18-cycle PCR with the universal primers M1SS and BC2_uni_R. The authors' pipeline ran thus. Normalization of each sample was performed by random selection of 1 million high-quality reads, each carrying a distinct molecular identifier. Reads with shared molecular identifiers were discarded instead of being binned into consensus sequences. MiTCR, with a Q25 quality threshold and the strictest error-elimination algorithm, was used for CDR3 identification, clonotype clustering and error correction. A nonparametric unseen species model with Euler transformation was used to estimate a lower bound on total TCR beta diversity. TCRdb itself trimmed the public reads at Q25 with fastp, ran MiXCR and retained productive beta chains. Each record represents a unique CDR3 protein, reported with the most common genes and DNA among its rows. The V and J calls and clone size are TCRdb's, not the authors'. Present in this sample are approximately 940,000 distinct CDR3 sequences, about 48% of which were seen just once. Of the sample, around an eighth is held by the ten largest clones.

The donors were under 40 Caucasian individuals from Russia, aged 6 to 90 years, who were systemically healthy. Each donor gave approximately 9.3 milliliters of peripheral blood, collected into EDTA-treated Vacutainer tubes. Ficoll-Paque density-gradient centrifugation was used to isolate PBMCs, with at least 7 million per sample. Total RNA, at least 5 micrograms per sample, was extracted from PBMCs with Trizol reagent. For every donor, flow cytometry on a PBMC aliquot measured the percentage of naive CD45RAhigh/CD27high T cells. In this chain, TRBV6-6 is recombined with TRBJ1-2; the D gene remains uncertain. This receptor was obtained from a man aged 25 to 40 in good health. The sequenced material came from blood. The CDR3 protein sequence reads: CASSPRDGYTF. The nucleotide sequence is TGTGCCAGCAGTCCGAGGGATGGCTACACCTTC.